The rows below give T cell receptor beta chains drawn from one sample of a study of T cells in Graves' hyperthyroidism and ophthalmopathy. TCRdb fed the multiplex PCR reads into MiXCR, producing one record per CDR3 protein. The sample carries 550,000 to 650,000 distinct CDR3 sequences, over 11% recorded once. The sequencing sample was made of blood. These TCRs come from a woman aged 25-40 years with Graves' hyperthyroidism that later progressed to Graves' ophthalmopathy. Each CDR3 is given with its conserved first and last residue. The order of the fields is J gene, D gene, clone size, V gene, CDR3 protein, CDR3 DNA. D genes are given only for firm matches. Not all rows give a size; the values are once, few, many and, for expanded clones, a class.

>TRBJ1-1|NA|many|TRBV6-1
CASSEWGGDTEAFF
TGTGCCAGCAGTGAATGGGGGGGGGACACTGAAGCTTTCTTT
>TRBJ2-1|TRBD2|few|TRBV20-1
CSARASGSSYNEQFF
TGCAGTGCTAGGGCTAGCGGTAGCTCCTACAATGAGCAGTTCTTC
>TRBJ2-1|NA|NA|TRBV10-3
CAISERILNEQFF
TGTGCCATCAGTGAGCGAATCCTAAATGAGCAGTTCTTC
>TRBJ2-1|NA|NA|TRBV30
CAWSINYNEQFF
TGTGCCTGGTCCATAAACTACAATGAGCAGTTCTTC
>TRBJ2-1|TRBD2|many|TRBV20-1
CSARGLAGAYNEQFF
TGCAGTGCTAGAGGCCTAGCGGGAGCCTACAATGAGCAGTTCTTC
>TRBJ2-3|NA|few|TRBV19
CASSTQPGKGDTDTQYF
TGTGCCAGTAGTACTCAACCAGGGAAGGGTGACACAGATACGCAGTATTTT
>TRBJ1-1|NA|many|TRBV30
CAWSDTANTEAFF
TGTGCCTGGAGTGACACAGCGAACACTGAAGCTTTCTTT
>TRBJ2-3|TRBD2|many|TRBV6-2/TRBV6-3
CASSILAGLGDTQYF
TGTGCCAGCAGTATACTAGCGGGATTAGGAGATACGCAGTATTTT
>TRBJ2-6|NA|many|TRBV7-8
CASGNRDTDFSGANVLTF
TGTGCCAGCGGTAACCGGGACACCGACTTCTCTGGGGCCAACGTCCTGACTTTC
>TRBJ2-7|NA|many|TRBV3-1
CASKSRRGGAYEQYF
TGTGCCAGCAAAAGCCGGAGGGGCGGCGCCTACGAGCAGTACTTC
>TRBJ2-5|NA|many|TRBV10-2
CASGWLQETQYF
TGCGCCAGCGGGTGGTTACAAGAGACCCAGTACTTC
>TRBJ1-2|NA|many|TRBV2
CASRLRQAPLHGYTF
TGTGCCAGCAGACTGAGACAGGCCCCGCTTCATGGCTACACCTTC
>TRBJ2-1|TRBD2|many|TRBV27
CASSSGTSGYYNEQFF
TGTGCCAGCAGTTCCGGGACTAGCGGATACTACAATGAGCAGTTCTTC
>TRBJ1-2|NA|many|TRBV9
CASSVESLGTGYTF
TGTGCCAGCAGCGTAGAAAGTCTTGGGACAGGCTACACCTTC
>TRBJ2-7|NA|many|TRBV10-3
CAVGHPSSYEQYF
TGTGCCGTTGGACACCCGAGCTCCTACGAGCAGTACTTC
>TRBJ1-6|NA|many|TRBV7-8
CASDETPLNSPLHF
TGTGCCAGTGATGAGACGCCGCTGAATTCACCCCTCCACTTT
>TRBJ1-1|TRBD1|many|TRBV14
CASSQQTGGPTEAFF
TGTGCCAGCAGCCAACAGACAGGGGGGCCCACTGAAGCTTTCTTT
>TRBJ2-2|NA|many|TRBV7-8
CASSSITGPNTGELFF
TGTGCCAGCAGCTCAATCACAGGACCGAACACCGGGGAGCTGTTTTTT
>TRBJ2-2|NA|many|TRBV2
CASGSQFGELFF
TGTGCCAGCGGGTCCCAGTTCGGGGAGCTGTTTTTT
>TRBJ1-5|NA|many|TRBV2
CASSVSQWDQPQHF
TGTGCCAGCAGTGTCTCCCAGTGGGATCAGCCCCAGCATTTT
>TRBJ2-1|TRBD2|many|TRBV3-1
CASSRGLDTYNEQFF
TGTGCCAGCAGCCGCGGACTAGACACCTACAATGAGCAGTTCTTC
>TRBJ1-1|NA|many|TRBV11-2
CASSYQGMRAEAFF
TGTGCCAGCAGCTACCAGGGGATGCGAGCTGAAGCTTTCTTT
>TRBJ2-7|TRBD2|many|TRBV7-8
CASSFVTWTSKSPEQYF
TGTGCCAGCAGCTTTGTAACTTGGACTAGCAAATCTCCTGAGCAGTACTTC
>TRBJ2-7|NA|few|TRBV10-3
CAISQGTYEQYF
TGTGCCATCAGCCAGGGGACCTACGAGCAGTACTTC
>TRBJ2-2|NA|many|TRBV5-1
CASSAGQNTGELFF
TGCGCCAGCAGCGCTGGACAGAACACCGGGGAGCTGTTTTTT
>TRBJ2-1|TRBD2|many|TRBV5-1
CASSLGGGYNEQFF
TGTGCCAGCAGTTTAGGCGGGGGATACAATGAGCAGTTCTTC
>TRBJ1-4|NA|many|TRBV19
CASSAREKLFF
TGTGCCAGTAGCGCTAGAGAAAAACTGTTTTTT
>TRBJ1-1|NA|few|TRBV30
CAWSSFLGGETEAFF
TGTGCCTGGAGTTCTTTCTTAGGGGGAGAGACTGAAGCTTTCTTT
>TRBJ1-6|NA|NA|TRBV30
CALENSQNSPLHF
TGTGCCCTCGAAAACAGTCAGAATTCACCCCTCCACTTT
>TRBJ2-5|TRBD2|NA|TRBV20-1
CSAGPTLAGQETQYF
TGCAGTGCCGGACCGACTCTAGCGGGCCAAGAGACCCAGTACTTC
>TRBJ2-5|NA|many|TRBV2
CASGAQETQYF
TGTGCCAGCGGGGCCCAAGAGACCCAGTACTTC
>TRBJ1-6|NA|many|TRBV7-2
CASSLWADNSPLHF
TGTGCCAGCAGCTTATGGGCAGATAATTCACCCCTCCACTTT